A selection of T cell receptor beta chains follows, all from one sample in a study of CD8 T cells in Susac syndrome. In TCRdb, the immunoSEQ multiplex PCR reads were re-called with MiXCR into one record per CDR3 protein. The data show about 140,000 distinct CDR3 sequences, roughly 94% seen once. The sample was CD8+ T cells from PBMCs. Receptors originate from a human donor with Susac syndrome. Each CDR3 is given with its conserved first and last residue. Fields, in order: clone size, J gene, V gene, D gene, CDR3 protein, CDR3 DNA. The D gene is left open where the match is weak. The size entry is marked missing in some rows and otherwise reads once, few, many or a size class.

clone_size: NA
j_call: TRBJ1-2
v_call: TRBV2
d_call: NA
cdr3_aa: CASSDRGGYGYTF
cdr3_nt: TGTGCCAGCAGTGACCGGGGTGGCTATGGCTACACCTTC

clone_size: NA
j_call: TRBJ1-1
v_call: TRBV30
d_call: NA
cdr3_aa: CAWSPSAGGTEAFF
cdr3_nt: TGTGCCTGGAGTCCATCAGCAGGTGGAACTGAAGCTTTCTTT

clone_size: NA
j_call: TRBJ2-7
v_call: TRBV6-1
d_call: NA
cdr3_aa: CASSAESGPYEQYF
cdr3_nt: TGTGCCAGCAGTGCCGAAAGCGGTCCCTACGAGCAGTACTTC

clone_size: NA
j_call: TRBJ2-7
v_call: TRBV7-9
d_call: TRBD2
cdr3_aa: CASSRTSGSNWGYEQYF
cdr3_nt: TGTGCCAGCAGCCGGACTAGCGGGAGCAATTGGGGCTACGAGCAGTACTTC

clone_size: NA
j_call: TRBJ1-2
v_call: TRBV15
d_call: TRBD1
cdr3_aa: CATSRDQDRDSDNYGYTF
cdr3_nt: TGTGCCACCAGCAGAGATCAGGACCGGGACAGCGATAACTATGGCTACACCTTC

clone_size: NA
j_call: TRBJ2-7
v_call: TRBV4-1
d_call: NA
cdr3_aa: CASSHVDAVELYEQYF
cdr3_nt: TGCGCCAGCAGCCACGTAGATGCTGTTGAGCTCTACGAGCAGTACTTC

clone_size: NA
j_call: TRBJ2-1
v_call: TRBV15
d_call: TRBD2
cdr3_aa: CATSRVSGRVYEQFF
cdr3_nt: TGTGCCACCAGCAGAGTTAGCGGGAGGGTGTATGAGCAGTTCTTC

clone_size: once
j_call: TRBJ2-7
v_call: TRBV13
d_call: NA
cdr3_aa: CASSPGTLHEQYF
cdr3_nt: TGTGCCAGCAGCCCGGGGACTCTCCACGAGCAGTACTTC

clone_size: NA
j_call: TRBJ2-7
v_call: TRBV27
d_call: NA
cdr3_aa: CASTGDSYEQYF
cdr3_nt: TGTGCCAGCACAGGGGACTCCTACGAGCAGTACTTC

clone_size: NA
j_call: TRBJ2-2
v_call: TRBV20-1
d_call: TRBD2
cdr3_aa: CSAPSPGTSGRDGGELFF
cdr3_nt: TGCAGTGCCCCTAGTCCCGGGACTAGCGGGAGGGACGGCGGGGAGCTGTTTTTT

clone_size: NA
j_call: TRBJ2-5
v_call: TRBV24-1
d_call: NA
cdr3_aa: CATSATSERDFQETQYF
cdr3_nt: TGTGCCACCAGTGCCACTTCAGAGAGGGACTTTCAAGAGACCCAGTACTTC

clone_size: NA
j_call: TRBJ1-4
v_call: TRBV6-5
d_call: NA
cdr3_aa: CASSSQTHEKLFF
cdr3_nt: TGTGCCAGCAGTTCTCAGACCCACGAAAAACTGTTTTTT

clone_size: NA
j_call: TRBJ2-1
v_call: TRBV5-1
d_call: TRBD2
cdr3_aa: CASKFYWTSGGDEQFF
cdr3_nt: TGCGCCAGCAAATTTTACTGGACTAGCGGCGGCGATGAGCAGTTCTTC

clone_size: NA
j_call: TRBJ2-7
v_call: TRBV14
d_call: TRBD2
cdr3_aa: CASSRLAGNYEQYF
cdr3_nt: TGTGCCAGCAGCCGACTAGCGGGAAACTACGAGCAGTACTTC

clone_size: NA
j_call: TRBJ1-1
v_call: TRBV6-5
d_call: TRBD1
cdr3_aa: CASSLGQGLAFF
cdr3_nt: TGTGCCAGCAGCTTGGGACAGGGTCTGGCTTTCTTT

clone_size: NA
j_call: TRBJ2-3
v_call: TRBV6-4
d_call: NA
cdr3_aa: CASSATVFLGTDTQYF
cdr3_nt: TGTGCCAGCAGTGCCACCGTCTTTCTCGGCACAGATACGCAGTATTTT

clone_size: NA
j_call: TRBJ1-2
v_call: TRBV6-1
d_call: NA
cdr3_aa: CASRGGKQPANYGYTF
cdr3_nt: TGTGCCAGCAGAGGGGGGAAACAGCCTGCTAACTATGGCTACACCTTC

clone_size: NA
j_call: TRBJ2-2
v_call: TRBV29-1
d_call: NA
cdr3_aa: CSACFGDTGELFF
cdr3_nt: TGCAGCGCTTGTTTCGGGGACACCGGGGAGCTGTTTTTT

clone_size: once
j_call: TRBJ2-1
v_call: TRBV20-1
d_call: TRBD1
cdr3_aa: CSATGTASYNEQFF
cdr3_nt: TGCAGTGCCACCGGGACAGCGTCCTACAATGAGCAGTTCTTC

clone_size: once
j_call: TRBJ2-6
v_call: TRBV4-1
d_call: NA
cdr3_aa: CASSQDWVHGANVLTF
cdr3_nt: TGCGCCAGCAGCCAAGATTGGGTACATGGGGCCAACGTCCTGACTTTC

clone_size: NA
j_call: TRBJ2-3
v_call: TRBV7-8
d_call: NA
cdr3_aa: CASERNTDTQYF
cdr3_nt: TGTGCCAGCGAGCGAAACACAGATACGCAGTATTTT

clone_size: NA
j_call: TRBJ2-1
v_call: TRBV14
d_call: TRBD1
cdr3_aa: CASSQDLGQGANNEQFF
cdr3_nt: TGTGCCAGCAGCCAAGACCTCGGACAGGGGGCCAACAATGAGCAGTTCTTC

clone_size: NA
j_call: TRBJ2-3
v_call: TRBV6-1
d_call: NA
cdr3_aa: CASSEVHASTDTQYF
cdr3_nt: TGTGCCAGCAGTGAAGTTCATGCGAGCACAGATACGCAGTATTTT